Presented here are 10 T cell receptor beta chains from one specimen sequenced in a study of shared clonotypes between healthy human individuals. The data were produced by immunoSEQ multiplex PCR, yet TCRdb's version contains in-frame clones alone and is incomplete. The sample gives 900,000 to 1,200,000 clones, approximately 80% of which show up once; roughly 0.65% is in the top ten. The sample consisted of memory CD4+ T cells from PBMCs. The subset was: CD45RA-negative fraction. The receptors here all came from a man younger than 30 in good health. Some clones in this sample may be carry-over from other donors' samples.

This clone was counted only a few times. This CDR3 is also generated by other DNA sequences in the sample. This rearrangement joins TRBV7-3 to TRBJ2-4, with D perhaps assigned TRBD1 or TRBD2 (5 bases each). From germline, CDR1 is SGHTA and CDR2 FQGTGA. The length of the CDR3 is 12 residues. The V end lost 5 bases, the J end lost 8 bases, and 10 bases lay between the germline ends. CDR3 nucleotide sequence: TGTGCCAGCAGCCTGCAGGGAGACATTCAGTACTTC. It encodes CASSLQGDIQYF. The full variable domain, in which reference TRBV7-3 and TRBJ2-4 provide the parts outside the CDR3, is GAGVSQTPSNKVTEKGKYVELRCDPISGHTALYWYRQSLGQGPEFLIYFQGTGAADDSGLPNDRFFAVRPEGSVSTLKIQRTERGDSAVYLCASSLQGDIQYFGAGTRLSVL.

The rearrangement links TRBV6-9 to TRBJ1-5; no definite D call. Germline CDR1 reads MNHGY; CDR2 reads SVAAGI. Trimming took 0 bases from V and 11 from J, leaving 8 bases between them. The CDR3 runs 12 residues. This chain's CDR3 is CASSYSGQTQHF. CDR3 bases: TGTGCCAGCAGTTATTCAGGGCAGACCCAGCATTTT.

This clone appeared a few times. In DNA form, the CDR3 reads TGTGCCAGCTTCCCCAGTGCCGGGGTACCCAGCTCCTACAATGAGCAGTTCTTC. It encodes CASFPSAGVPSSYNEQFF. The rearrangement links TRBV7-9 to TRBJ2-1; TRBD2 is a possible D gene (5 bases). Deletions cut 8 bases from V and 0 bases from J, with 23 bases between. The CDR3 has 18 residues. Germline CDR1 SEHNR, CDR2 FQNEAQ (reference sequence). Using reference TRBV7-9 and TRBJ2-1 for the parts outside the CDR3, the full variable domain is DTGVSQNPRHKITKRGQNVTFRCDPISEHNRLYWYRQTLGQGPEFLTYFQNEAQLEKSRLLSDRFSAERPKGSFSTLEIQRTEQGDSAMYLCASFPSAGVPSSYNEQFFGPGTRLTVL.

The chain joins TRBV5-1 to TRBJ2-6; no reliable D call. This CDR3 has 17 amino acids. CDR1 and CDR2 from the germline V gene are SGHRS and YFSETQ. Trimming removed 2 bases from V and 3 bases from J, with 15 bases in between. The chain's CDR3 is CASSFPRDSDGANVLTF. CDR3 coding DNA: TGCGCCAGCAGCTTTCCCCGAGACTCGGATGGGGCCAACGTCCTGACTTTC.

The genes are TRBV4-2 and TRBJ1-6; a weak D match, TRBD1 (6 bases). This CDR3 has 15 amino acids. V gave up 2 bases and J gave up 10 bases, with 15 bases separating them. Germline-derived CDR1 and CDR2 are LGHNA and YNFKEQ. The CDR3 here is CASSQRDSGGSPLHF. The CDR3 bases are TGTGCCAGCAGCCAAAGGGACTCCGGGGGCTCACCCCTCCACTTT.

This clone has more than one count but fewer than ten. The rearrangement uses TRBV29-1 and TRBJ2-5; 9 positions agree with TRBD2. The end of the DNA fits TRBJ2-7 better, so the J call may be wrong. This CDR3 is built from 15 residues. Germline V gene lookup returns CDR1 SQVTM and CDR2 ANQGSEA. The CDR3 DNA is TGCAGCGTTGAATTAGCGGGAGTCCCCCCCTACGAGCAGTACTTC. It encodes CSVELAGVPPYEQYF.

In this sample, this clone turned up once. The rearrangement joins TRBV29-1 to TRBJ2-7; the match to TRBD2 covers 10 bases. CDR3 size: 13 residues. The V and J ends lost 4 bases and 5 bases, in that order; junction bases with no gene match: 5. The germline V gene has CDR1 SQVTM and CDR2 ANQGSEA. The CDR3 loop is CSVVSGRGDEQYF. The CDR3 DNA reads as TGCAGCGTTGTAAGCGGGAGGGGTGACGAGCAGTACTTC.

V and J are TRBV5-1 and TRBJ2-1; D is perhaps TRBD2 (5 bases). V lost 6 bases and J 2 bases, leaving 9 bases between the germline ends. The CDR3 spans 13 residues. Germline V gene sequence: CDR1 SGHRS, CDR2 YFSETQ. CDR3 loop: CASTEGTYNEQFF. Here the CDR3 DNA reads TGCGCCAGCACTGAGGGAACCTACAATGAGCAGTTCTTC.

V gene TRBV27 combines with J gene TRBJ2-3; no clear D gene. Per germline, CDR1 MNHEY and CDR2 SMNVEV (reference sequence). The CDR3 has 17 residues. Trimming shortened V by 3 bases and J by 0 bases, and 16 bases separated the two germline ends. CDR3 in amino acids: CASSFRKRGTSTDTQYF. In DNA, the CDR3 is TGTGCCAGCAGTTTCAGGAAGAGAGGAACTAGCACAGATACGCAGTATTTT.

Only one count was recorded for this clone. The V call is TRBV28, the J call TRBJ1-3; unclear D gene. V was cut by 6 bases and J by 0 bases, with 3 bases left in between. There are 12 residues in the CDR3. Germline V gene data show CDR1 as MDHEN and CDR2 as SYDVKM. As DNA, the CDR3 is TGTGCCAGCAGGATCTCTGGAAACACCATATATTTT. Its translation is CASRISGNTIYF.